Listed here are 21 T cell receptor beta chains from one sample, sequenced in a study of T cell repertoires in cytomegalovirus infection (dated by TCRdb to the late 2010s). Instrument used: Illumina HiSeq 1500. Using fastp trimming at Q25 and MiXCR clonotype assembly, TCRdb reanalyzed the public sequencing data and kept in-frame beta chains. Each CDR3 protein appears once, grouped with its most common genes and DNA. The sample table holds approximately 200,000 distinct CDR3 sequences, of which roughly 28% were seen once. The ten most abundant clones make up around 29% of the sample. Sequenced: PBMCs. The receptors were gathered from a human donor in good health (CMV status not recorded). Some clones in this sample may be carry-over from other donors' samples.

This clonotype was detected a few times. The gene calls are TRBV9 and TRBJ1-4, with D possibly matching TRBD1 (5 bases). Per germline, CDR1 SGDLS and CDR2 YYNGEE. The CDR3 extends over 16 amino acids. The ends were cut back, 4 bases at V and 6 bases at J, with 19 bases in the middle. The CDR3 is CASSPQAGLVDEKLFF. The CDR3 DNA is TGTGCCAGCAGCCCCCAGGCGGGGCTAGTGGATGAAAAACTGTTTTTT. Full variable domain (remainder filled in from reference TRBV9 and TRBJ1-4): DSGVTQTPKHLITATGQRVTLRCSPRSGDLSVYWYQQSLDQGLQFLIQYYNGEERAKGNILERFSAQQFPDLHSELNLSSLELGDSALYFCASSPQAGLVDEKLFFGSGTQLSVL.

The V call is TRBV29-1, the J call TRBJ2-7; possible D gene TRBD2, 6 bases. The length of the CDR3 is 14 residues. Germline V gives CDR1 SQVTM, CDR2 ANQGSEA. Trimming removed 4 bases from V and 2 bases from J, with 15 bases in between. This CDR3 is CSVGALGEAYEQYF. As DNA, the CDR3 is TGCAGCGTTGGCGCCTTGGGGGAGGCCTACGAGCAGTACTTC.

The chain is built from TRBV20-1 and TRBJ2-5, with TRBD2 matching over 9 bases. The V gene's germline CDR1 is DFQATT and CDR2 SNEGSKA (reference sequence). Trimming at V came to 2 bases and at J to 2 bases, leaving 9 bases not matched to a gene. There are 16 residues in the CDR3. The CDR3 DNA follows: TGCAGTGCTAGACCGGCCCTAGCGGGGACACAAGAGACCCAGTACTTC. It yields the protein CSARPALAGTQETQYF.

CDR3 sequence (DNA): TGTGCCAGCAGGTATCTAGGGTACTCCTACAATGAGCAGTTCTTC. This codes for CASRYLGYSYNEQFF. This chain uses TRBV6-2 or TRBV6-3 with TRBJ2-1; D gene ambiguous. Trimming shortened V by 6 bases and J by 0 bases, and 12 bases separated the two germline ends. CDR3 size: 15 residues. CDR1 is MNHEY and CDR2 is SVGEGT in the germline V gene.

This clonotype was observed a handful of times. The genes are TRBV4-1 and TRBJ2-2; no definite D call. The germline V gene has CDR1 MGHRA and CDR2 YSYEKL. V lost 0 bases to trimming and J lost 4 bases, with 3 bases between them. The CDR3 loop spans 13 amino acids. CDR3 loop: CASSQDGTGELFF. The CDR3 nucleotides are TGCGCCAGCAGCCAAGATGGCACCGGGGAGCTGTTTTTT.

This clonotype came up a few times. V and J are TRBV6-5 and TRBJ2-6; tentatively, D is TRBD2 (6 bases). This CDR3 region has 15 residues. CDR1 is MNHEY and CDR2 is SVGAGI in the germline V gene. V dropped 6 bases and J dropped 2 bases, with 11 bases sitting between them. Here the CDR3 reads CASSYAGTGANVLTF. The CDR3 region has the DNA TGTGCCAGCAGCTACGCGGGAACTGGGGCCAACGTCCTGACTTTC.

The chain uses TRBV7-2 and TRBJ2-5, with D perhaps TRBD1 (5 bases). Trimming took 5 bases from V and 5 from J, leaving 12 bases between them. There are 13 residues in the CDR3. In germline, CDR1 is SGHTA, CDR2 FQGNSA. The CDR3 DNA reads as TGTGCCAGCAGCCCAGGCAGGGCTGAGACCCAGTACTTC. It yields the protein CASSPGRAETQYF.

This clonotype occurred a few times. The CDR3 spells CASGTTGAYNSPLHF. For the CDR3, the DNA is TGTGCTAGTGGTACGACAGGGGCCTATAATTCACCCCTCCACTTT. The chain uses TRBV12-5 and TRBJ1-6; 8 bases map to TRBD1. The length of the CDR3 is 15 residues. V was pared by 5 bases and J by 2 bases, with 2 bases of the junction left unmatched. CDR1 and CDR2 (germline): LGHNT, FRNRAP.

In this sample, this clonotype turned up a few times. This rearrangement joins TRBV6-2 or TRBV6-3 to TRBJ2-5, with a possible D match to TRBD2 (5 bases). From germline, CDR1 is MNHEY and CDR2 SVGEGT. The CDR3 consists of 14 residues. V lost 3 bases and J 2 bases, leaving 10 bases between the germline ends. The CDR3 region has the DNA TGTGCCAGCAGTTATGGGCGGGCACAAGAGACCCAGTACTTC. Protein sequence: CASSYGRAQETQYF.

The chain is built from TRBV5-1 and TRBJ2-3, with 9 bases lining up with TRBD2. The CDR3 is 16 amino acids. V trimming: 0 bases; J trimming: 1 base; junction bases outside the gene matches: 3. Germline CDR1 SGHRS, CDR2 YFSETQ. In DNA form, the CDR3 reads TGCGCCAGCAGCTTGGAGGCTAGCGGGGGCACAGATACGCAGTATTTT. Protein product: CASSLEASGGTDTQYF.

This rearrangement joins TRBV11-2 to TRBJ1-1; 9 nucleotides match TRBD1. CDR3 length: 13 residues. Germline loops: CDR1 SGHAT, CDR2 FQNNGV. V dropped 4 bases and J dropped 5; count of bases not matched to a gene: 2. This CDR3 reads CASSSGQGTEAFF. In DNA, the CDR3 is TGTGCCAGCAGCTCGGGACAGGGAACTGAAGCTTTCTTT.

Regarding this clonotype: A much more abundant neighbour one base away suggests this may be a read error. The V and J genes are TRBV2 and TRBJ2-3, with a possible D match to TRBD2 (6 bases). Per germline, CDR1 SNHLY and CDR2 FYNNEI. This CDR3 region has 15 residues. Trimming removed 5 bases from V and 3 bases from J, with 15 bases in between. The CDR3 reads CASSPGEGMTDTQYF. The CDR3 coding sequence is TGTGCCAGCAGTCCGGGAGAGGGGATGACAGATACGCAGTATTTT.

This clonotype was seen a handful of times. The DNA of the CDR3 is TGTGCCAGCAGACCCGAGGGACTAGCGGGCGGGGAGCTGTTTTTT. This gives the protein CASRPEGLAGGELFF. The chain is built from TRBV6-5 and TRBJ2-2; TRBD2 aligns across 12 bases. This CDR3 is built from 15 residues. With V trimmed by 6 bases and J by 7 bases, 6 bases remained unmatched. The germline V gene has CDR1 MNHEY and CDR2 SVGAGI.

This chain joins TRBV12-3 or TRBV12-4 and TRBJ1-6; a weak D match, TRBD1 (5 bases). Trimming shortened V by 1 base and J by 9 bases, and 13 bases separated the two germline ends. This CDR3 has 15 amino acids. The CDR3 spells CASSLGGVGISPLHF. The CDR3 coding sequence is TGTGCCAGCAGTTTAGGGGGGGTTGGAATTTCACCCCTCCACTTT.

The sample holds a few counts of this clonotype. This chain links TRBV27 with TRBJ2-7; the D is unclear. The V end lost 0 bases, the J end lost 4 bases, and 10 bases lay between the germline ends. CDR1 is MNHEY and CDR2 is SMNVEV in the germline V gene (reference sequence). The CDR3 spans 14 residues. DNA of the CDR3: TGTGCCAGCAGTTTATCAGGGAATGGGTACGAGCAGTACTTC. It yields the protein CASSLSGNGYEQYF.

This clonotype was picked up many times. The chain is built from TRBV29-1 and TRBJ2-6, with a weak D call TRBD1 (6 bases). This CDR3 region has 16 residues. The V end was cut by 8 bases, the J end by 0 bases, with 17 bases between. Germline V gene sequence: CDR1 SQVTM, CDR2 ANQGSEA. The CDR3 spells CSFLGGSDSGANVLTF. The CDR3 coding sequence is TGCAGCTTCCTAGGGGGTTCGGACTCTGGGGCCAACGTCCTGACTTTC. The full variable domain, its missing parts supplied by reference TRBV29-1 and TRBJ2-6, is SAVISQKPSRDICQRGTSLTIQCQVDSQVTMMFWYRQQPGQSLTLIATANQGSEATYESGFVIDKFPISRPNLTFSTLTVSNMSPEDSSIYLCSFLGGSDSGANVLTFGAGSRLTVL.

The V gene is TRBV14, the J gene TRBJ1-1; possible D gene TRBD1, 5 bases. This CDR3 has 14 residues. V dropped 2 bases and J dropped 0 bases, with 7 bases sitting between them. The V gene's germline CDR1 is SGHDN and CDR2 FVKESK. Here the CDR3 DNA reads TGTGCCAGCAGCCAAACGGACATGAACACTGAAGCTTTCTTT. This translates into CASSQTDMNTEAFF.

The CDR3 nucleotides read TGTGCCAGCAGCCACGCCGGGACTGAGGCCTACGAGCAGTACTTC. Its translation is CASSHAGTEAYEQYF. This chain uses TRBV7-4 with TRBJ2-7, with a possible D match to TRBD2 (6 bases). V shed 5 bases and J shed 2 bases, with 16 bases lying between them. Germline CDR1 is SGHVT and CDR2 is SQSDAQ. The CDR3 runs to 15 residues.

This clonotype appeared a few times. The rearrangement links TRBV20-1 to TRBJ2-1, with 7 bases that match TRBD1. CDR1 and CDR2 (germline): DFQATT, SNEGSKA (reference sequence). The V gene end was trimmed by 1 base and the J gene end by 4 bases; junction bases not matched to a gene: 7. The CDR3 has 15 amino acids. CDR3 DNA sequence: TGCAGTGCTAGAGTCCGGGACAGAGGTTACAATGAGCAGTTCTTC. This gives the protein CSARVRDRGYNEQFF.

A few counts support this clonotype. The J gene is TRBJ1-2, the V gene TRBV5-6; 8 nucleotides line up with TRBD1. With V trimmed by 4 bases and J by 10 bases, 12 bases remained unmatched. Germline lookup yields CDR1 SGHDT and CDR2 YYEEEE. This CDR3 comprises 14 residues. The chain's CDR3 is CASSPGDRTISYTF. The DNA for the CDR3 is TGTGCCAGCAGCCCCGGGGACAGGACGATCTCCTACACCTTC.

The rearrangement uses TRBV6-1 and TRBJ2-7; TRBD1 aligns across 7 bases. V was clipped by 2 bases and J by 2 bases; unmatched bases: 12. Germline loops: CDR1 MNHNS, CDR2 SASEGT. The CDR3 totals 17 residues. The CDR3 sequence: CASSEIPVKTGTYEQYF. The DNA for the CDR3 is TGTGCCAGCAGTGAAATTCCCGTCAAGACAGGGACCTACGAGCAGTACTTC.